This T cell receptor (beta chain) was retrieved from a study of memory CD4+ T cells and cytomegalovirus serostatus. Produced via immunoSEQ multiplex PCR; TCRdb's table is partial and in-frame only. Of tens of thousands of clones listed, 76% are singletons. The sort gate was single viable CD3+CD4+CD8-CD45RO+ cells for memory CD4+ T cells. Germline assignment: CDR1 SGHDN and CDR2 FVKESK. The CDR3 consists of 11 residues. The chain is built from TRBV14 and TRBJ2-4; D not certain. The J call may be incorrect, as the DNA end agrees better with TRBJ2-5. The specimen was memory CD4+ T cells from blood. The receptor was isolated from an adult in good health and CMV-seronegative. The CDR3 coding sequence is TGTGCCAGCAGCCAAGATTTGACCCAGTACTTC. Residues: CASSQDLTQYF.